This TCR beta chain was captured in a study of blood T cell repertoires in COVID-19. Study-wide context: Acute and convalescent COVID-19 specimens originated in the United States, Italy and Spain. In each case, the material was cDNA or gDNA derived from T cells, B-cell-depleted T cells, or PBMCs.

This clone has a single count. The junction and the germline gene differ at one end; a read error may be behind it. Other DNA sequences in this specimen translate into the identical CDR3. The CDR3 spans 15 residues. Germline CDR1 and CDR2: KGHSH and LQKENI. Methods used by the authors: Amplified reference gene primers provided the basis for estimating nucleated cell counts. Generated by immunoSEQ multiplex PCR, the TCRdb table keeps only in-frame clones and is missing some. The V and J calls and clone size are taken from that table; D and trimming were inferred from the DNA. The sample contains roughly 39,000 clones, roughly 94% of which appear only once.

This rearrangement joins TRBV18 to TRBJ1-1, with D possibly TRBD1 on 6 matching bases. Sequencing was carried out using peripheral blood. This clonotype originated in a human donor with active COVID-19. The donor label of this sample is uncertain. The chain's CDR3 is CASSPPRTANTEAFF. The CDR3 DNA reads as TGTGCCAGCTCACCCCCGAGGACAGCCAACACTGAAGCTTTTTTT.